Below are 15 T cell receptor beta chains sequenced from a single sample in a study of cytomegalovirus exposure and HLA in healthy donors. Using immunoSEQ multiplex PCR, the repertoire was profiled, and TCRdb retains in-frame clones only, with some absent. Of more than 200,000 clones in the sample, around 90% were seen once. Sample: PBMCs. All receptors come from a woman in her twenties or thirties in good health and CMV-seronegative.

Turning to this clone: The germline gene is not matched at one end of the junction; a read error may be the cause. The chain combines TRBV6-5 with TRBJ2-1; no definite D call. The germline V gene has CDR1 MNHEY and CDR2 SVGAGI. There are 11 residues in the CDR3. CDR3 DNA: TGTGCCAGCAGGGGGTCTACCGATGAGCTCTTC. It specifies CASRGSTDELF.

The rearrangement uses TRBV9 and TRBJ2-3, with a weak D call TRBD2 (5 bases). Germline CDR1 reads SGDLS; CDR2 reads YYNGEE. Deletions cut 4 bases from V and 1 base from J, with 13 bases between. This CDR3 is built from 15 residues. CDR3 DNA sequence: TGTGCCAGCAGCTTTCTAGCTGGGGGCACAGATACGCAGTATTTT. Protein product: CASSFLAGGTDTQYF.

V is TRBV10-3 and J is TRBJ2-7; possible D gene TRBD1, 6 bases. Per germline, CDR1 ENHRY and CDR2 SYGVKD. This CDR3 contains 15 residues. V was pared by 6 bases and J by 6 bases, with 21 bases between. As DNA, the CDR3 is TGTGCCATCAGCGAAAACAGGGCCTCCTCAGTCGAGCAGTACTTC. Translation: CAISENRASSVEQYF.

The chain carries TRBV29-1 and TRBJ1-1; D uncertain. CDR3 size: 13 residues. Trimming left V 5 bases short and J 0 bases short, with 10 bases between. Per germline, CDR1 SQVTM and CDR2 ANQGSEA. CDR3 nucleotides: TGCAGCGTTTTTGGACGACTGAACACTGAAGCTTTCTTT. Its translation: CSVFGRLNTEAFF.

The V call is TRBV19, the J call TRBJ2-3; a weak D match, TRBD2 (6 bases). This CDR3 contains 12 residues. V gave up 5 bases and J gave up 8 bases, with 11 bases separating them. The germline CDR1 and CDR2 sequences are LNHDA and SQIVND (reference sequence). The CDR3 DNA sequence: TGTGCCAGTAGTTCGATGGAGGGTACGCAGTATTTT. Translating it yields CASSSMEGTQYF. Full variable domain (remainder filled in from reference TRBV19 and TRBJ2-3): DGGITQSPKYLFRKEGQNVTLSCEQNLNHDAMYWYRQDPGQGLRLIYYSQIVNDFQKGDIAEGYSVSREKKESFPLTVTSAQKNPTAFYLCASSSMEGTQYFGPGTRLTVL.

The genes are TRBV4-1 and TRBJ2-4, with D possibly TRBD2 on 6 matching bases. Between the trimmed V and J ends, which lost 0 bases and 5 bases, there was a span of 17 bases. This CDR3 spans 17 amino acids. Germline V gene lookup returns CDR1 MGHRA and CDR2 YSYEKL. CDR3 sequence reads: CASSQEGGGRYQNIQYF. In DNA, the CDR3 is TGCGCCAGCAGCCAAGAGGGAGGTGGGAGATACCAAAACATTCAGTACTTC.

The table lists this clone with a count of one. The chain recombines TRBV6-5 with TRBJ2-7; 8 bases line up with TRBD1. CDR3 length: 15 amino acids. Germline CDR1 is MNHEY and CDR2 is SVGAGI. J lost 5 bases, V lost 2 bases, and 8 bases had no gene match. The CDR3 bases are TGTGCCAGCAGTTACCGCACAGGGGGAGAGGACGAGCAGTACTTC. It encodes CASSYRTGGEDEQYF.

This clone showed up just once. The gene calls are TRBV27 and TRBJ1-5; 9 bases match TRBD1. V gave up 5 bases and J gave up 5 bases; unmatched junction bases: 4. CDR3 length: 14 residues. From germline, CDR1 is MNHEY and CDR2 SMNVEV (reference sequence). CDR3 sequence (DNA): TGTGCCAGCAGTCTGGGACAGGGATATCAGCCCCAGCATTTT. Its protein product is CASSLGQGYQPQHF.

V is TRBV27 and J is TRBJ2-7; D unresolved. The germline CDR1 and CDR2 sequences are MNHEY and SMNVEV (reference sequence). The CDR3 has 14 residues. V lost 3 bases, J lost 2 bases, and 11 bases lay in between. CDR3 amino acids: CASSFGPDTYEQYF. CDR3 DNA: TGTGCCAGCAGTTTCGGCCCTGATACCTACGAGCAGTACTTC.

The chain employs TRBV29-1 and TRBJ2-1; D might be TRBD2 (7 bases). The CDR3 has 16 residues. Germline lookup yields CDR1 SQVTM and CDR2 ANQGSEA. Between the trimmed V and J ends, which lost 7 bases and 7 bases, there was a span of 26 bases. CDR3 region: CSAVGGLASKQNEQFF. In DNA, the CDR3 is TGCAGCGCTGTGGGGGGGCTAGCGTCGAAACAGAATGAGCAGTTCTTC.

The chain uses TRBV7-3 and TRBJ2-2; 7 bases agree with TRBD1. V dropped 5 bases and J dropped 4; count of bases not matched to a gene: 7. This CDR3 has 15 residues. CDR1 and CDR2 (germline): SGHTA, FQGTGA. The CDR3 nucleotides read TGTGCCAGCAGCCCGTGGGGACAGAGCACCGGGGAGCTGTTTTTT. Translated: CASSPWGQSTGELFF.

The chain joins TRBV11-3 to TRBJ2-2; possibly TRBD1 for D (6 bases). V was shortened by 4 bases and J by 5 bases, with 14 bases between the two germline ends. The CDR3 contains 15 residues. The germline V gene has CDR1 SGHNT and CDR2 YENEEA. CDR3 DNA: TGTGCCAGCAGCTCAATTACGGGACAAACCGGGGAGCTGTTTTTT. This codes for CASSSITGQTGELFF.

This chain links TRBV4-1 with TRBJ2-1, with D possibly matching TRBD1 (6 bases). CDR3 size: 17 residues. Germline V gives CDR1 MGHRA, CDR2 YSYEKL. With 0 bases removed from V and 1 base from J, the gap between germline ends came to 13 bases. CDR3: CASSQDTRGHSYNEQFF. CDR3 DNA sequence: TGCGCCAGCAGCCAAGATACGAGGGGACATTCCTACAATGAGCAGTTCTTC.

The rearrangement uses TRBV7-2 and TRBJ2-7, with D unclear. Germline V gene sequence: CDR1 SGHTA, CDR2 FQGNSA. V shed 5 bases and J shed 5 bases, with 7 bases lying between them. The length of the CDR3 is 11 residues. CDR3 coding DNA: TGTGCCAGCAGCAGTAGTAACGAGCAGTACTTC. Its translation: CASSSSNEQYF.

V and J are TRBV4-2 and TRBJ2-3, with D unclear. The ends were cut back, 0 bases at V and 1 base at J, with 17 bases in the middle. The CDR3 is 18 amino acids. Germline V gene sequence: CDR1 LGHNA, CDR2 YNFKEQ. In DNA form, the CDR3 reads TGTGCCAGCAGCCAAGACGGACGGGCTGGCGGTGGCACAGATACGCAGTATTTT. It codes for CASSQDGRAGGGTDTQYF.